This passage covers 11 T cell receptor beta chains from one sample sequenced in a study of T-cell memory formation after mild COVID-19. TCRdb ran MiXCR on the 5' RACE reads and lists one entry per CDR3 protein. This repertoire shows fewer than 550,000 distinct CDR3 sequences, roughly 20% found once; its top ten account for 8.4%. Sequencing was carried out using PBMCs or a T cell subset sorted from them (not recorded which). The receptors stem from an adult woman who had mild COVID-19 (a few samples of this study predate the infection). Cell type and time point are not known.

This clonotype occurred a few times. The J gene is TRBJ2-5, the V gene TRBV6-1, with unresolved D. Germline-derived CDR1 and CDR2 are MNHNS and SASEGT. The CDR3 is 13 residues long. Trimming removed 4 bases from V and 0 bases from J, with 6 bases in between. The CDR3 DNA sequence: TGTGCCAGCAGTGCTCACTACCAAGAGACCCAGTACTTC. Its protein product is CASSAHYQETQYF.

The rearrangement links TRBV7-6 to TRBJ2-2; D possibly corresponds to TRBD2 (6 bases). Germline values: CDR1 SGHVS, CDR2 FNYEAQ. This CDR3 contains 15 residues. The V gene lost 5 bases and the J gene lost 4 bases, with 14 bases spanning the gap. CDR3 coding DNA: TGTGCCAGCAGCCCCGGTTTCGGGGGCACCGGGGAGCTGTTTTTT. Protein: CASSPGFGGTGELFF.

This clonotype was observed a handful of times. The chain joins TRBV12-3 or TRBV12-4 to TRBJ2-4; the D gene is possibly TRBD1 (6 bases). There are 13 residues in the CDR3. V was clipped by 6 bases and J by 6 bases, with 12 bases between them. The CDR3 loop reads CASRRTESNIQYF. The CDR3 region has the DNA TGTGCCAGCAGGAGGACAGAATCAAACATTCAGTACTTC.

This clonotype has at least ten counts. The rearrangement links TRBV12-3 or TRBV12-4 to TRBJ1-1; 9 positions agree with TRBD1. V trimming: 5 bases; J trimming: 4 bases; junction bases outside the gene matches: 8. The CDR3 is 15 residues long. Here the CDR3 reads CASSTGGGVGTEAFF. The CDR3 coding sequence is TGTGCCAGCAGTACAGGGGGCGGGGTAGGCACTGAAGCTTTCTTT.

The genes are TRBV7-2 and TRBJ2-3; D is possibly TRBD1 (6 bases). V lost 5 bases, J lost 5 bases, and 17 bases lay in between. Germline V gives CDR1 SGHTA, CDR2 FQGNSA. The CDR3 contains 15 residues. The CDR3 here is CASSQRWGQGDTQYF. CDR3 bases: TGTGCCAGCAGCCAACGGTGGGGGCAAGGAGATACGCAGTATTTT.

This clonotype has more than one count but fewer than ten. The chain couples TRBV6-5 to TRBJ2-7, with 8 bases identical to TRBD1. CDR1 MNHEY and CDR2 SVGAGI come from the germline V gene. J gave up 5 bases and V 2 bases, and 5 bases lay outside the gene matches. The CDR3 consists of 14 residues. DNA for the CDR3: TGTGCCAGCAGTTACGGACAGGGTAGCCACGAGCAGTACTTC. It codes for CASSYGQGSHEQYF.

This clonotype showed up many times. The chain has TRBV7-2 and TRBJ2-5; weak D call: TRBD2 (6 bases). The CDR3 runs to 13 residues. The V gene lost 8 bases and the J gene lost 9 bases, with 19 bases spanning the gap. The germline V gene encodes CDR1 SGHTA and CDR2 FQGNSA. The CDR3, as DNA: TGTGCCAGCGGCCGGGGGTCAGAGTGGTCCCAGTACTTC. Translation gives CASGRGSEWSQYF.

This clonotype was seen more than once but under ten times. DNA of the CDR3: TGCGCCAGCAGCCAAGGCTTGGACAGCCACTCTGGAAACACCATATATTTT. It yields the protein CASSQGLDSHSGNTIYF. The J gene is TRBJ1-3, the V gene TRBV4-1; D may be TRBD1 (6 bases). V lost 1 base and J 0 bases, leaving 13 bases between the germline ends. This CDR3 is 17 amino acids long. CDR1 MGHRA and CDR2 YSYEKL come from the germline V gene.

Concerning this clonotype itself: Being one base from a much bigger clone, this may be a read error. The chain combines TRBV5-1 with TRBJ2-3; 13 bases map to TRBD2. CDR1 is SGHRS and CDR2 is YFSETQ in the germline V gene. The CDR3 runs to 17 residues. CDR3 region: CDSSLRGLAGVGDTQYF. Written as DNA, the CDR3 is TGCGACAGCAGCCTACGCGGACTAGCGGGGGTCGGAGATACGCAGTATTTT.

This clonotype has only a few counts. This CDR3 is CASSTLGSGANVLTF. The CDR3 nucleotides are TGTGCCAGCTCAACGCTCGGGTCTGGGGCCAACGTCCTGACTTTC. The chain employs TRBV18 and TRBJ2-6; D not certain. This CDR3 contains 15 residues. The germline gives CDR1 KGHSH, CDR2 LQKENI. V shed 5 bases and J shed 1 base, with 9 bases lying between them.

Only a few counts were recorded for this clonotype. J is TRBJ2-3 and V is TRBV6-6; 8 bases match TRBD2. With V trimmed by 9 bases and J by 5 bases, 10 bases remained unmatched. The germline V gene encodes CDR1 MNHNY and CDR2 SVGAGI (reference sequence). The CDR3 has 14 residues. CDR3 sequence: CASSRGGSVDTQYF. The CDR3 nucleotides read TGTGCCAGTTCCCGCGGGGGGTCGGTAGATACGCAGTATTTT.